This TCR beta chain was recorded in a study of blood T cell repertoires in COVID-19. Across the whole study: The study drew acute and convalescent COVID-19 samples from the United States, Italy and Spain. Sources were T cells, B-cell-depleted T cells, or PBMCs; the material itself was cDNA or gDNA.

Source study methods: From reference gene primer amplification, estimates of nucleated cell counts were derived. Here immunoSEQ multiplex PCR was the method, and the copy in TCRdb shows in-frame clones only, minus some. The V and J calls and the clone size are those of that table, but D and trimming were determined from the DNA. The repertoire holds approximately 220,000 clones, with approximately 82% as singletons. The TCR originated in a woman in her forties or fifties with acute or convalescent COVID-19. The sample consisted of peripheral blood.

The CDR3 is CASSPRRSVYEQYF. CDR3 nucleotides: TGTGCCAGCTCACCACGGAGATCAGTGTACGAGCAGTACTTC. The chain is built from TRBV18 and TRBJ2-7; D unresolved. The V end was cut by 1 base, the J end by 4 bases, with 11 bases between. The CDR3 runs to 14 residues. The V gene's germline CDR1 is KGHSH and CDR2 LQKENI.